The clone carrying this T cell receptor beta chain appeared a few times. Sequencing used immunoSEQ multiplex PCR; TCRdb keeps in-frame clones, though not all of them. The profile shows roughly 220,000 clones, around 87% of them singletons. Germline V gene data show CDR1 as SGHAT and CDR2 as FQNNGV. The CDR3 consists of 15 residues. V shed 5 bases and J shed 0 bases, with 14 bases lying between them. This sample stems from a study of blood T cell repertoires in COVID-19. The V and J genes are TRBV11-2 and TRBJ2-7; TRBD2 might be the D (6 bases). Sequencing used peripheral blood. This TCR was sampled from a man in his fifties or sixties with acute or convalescent COVID-19. CDR3 residues: CASSPGDRLSYEQYF. The CDR3 DNA follows: TGTGCCAGCAGCCCGGGGGACCGACTCTCCTACGAGCAGTACTTC.